The clone carrying this TCR beta chain was observed once. Antigen: not known. The data were taken from a study of cytomegalovirus exposure and HLA in healthy donors. Study details: Earlier, 150 million to 200 million T cells were analyzed, and about 100 million unique TCR beta sequences were found among them.

Study findings and constraints: Earlier results showed most TCR beta V segments being productive about 87% or about 30% of the time. The authors listed 164 TCR beta chains as cytomegalovirus-associated.

PCR amplification relied on 60 Vbeta primers (plus 13 Jbeta primers). Clones were sequenced by immunoSEQ multiplex PCR, and TCRdb holds only the in-frame ones, with some missing. The sample holds hundreds of thousands of clones, 70% seen once. This CDR3 contains 14 residues. Germline CDR1 is SEHNR and CDR2 is FQNEAQ (reference sequence). The V gene lost 3 bases and the J gene lost 3 bases, with 9 bases spanning the gap. The V call is TRBV7-9, the J call TRBJ2-1, with D maybe TRBD1 (6 bases). The sequence came from a man in his forties in good health and CMV-seropositive. Sequenced: PBMCs. The DNA of the CDR3 is TGTGCCAGCAGCTTGACAGGTTTCTACAATGAGCAGTTCTTC. Translation: CASSLTGFYNEQFF.